Below, 16 T cell receptor beta chains from the same sample are listed, as sequenced in a study of OX40 agonist ivuxolimab in advanced cancers. The protocol was immunoSEQ multiplex PCR, while the TCRdb copy is restricted to in-frame clones and leaves out a portion. The table records fewer than 140,000 clones, 75% to 95% of them present only once. The sample consisted of CD4+ or CD8+ T cells sorted from blood, taken in a trial of the OX40 agonist ivuxolimab. The origin of the receptors is an adult with an advanced solid tumor such as melanoma, head and neck, liver or kidney cancer.

V and J are TRBV4-3 and TRBJ2-2, with D perhaps TRBD1 or TRBD2 (5 bases each). The CDR3 length is 18 residues. V gave up 0 bases and J gave up 5 bases, with 19 bases separating them. Germline V lookup: CDR1 LGHNA, CDR2 YSLEER. CDR3 loop: CASSQESPAMGVTGELFF. CDR3 DNA sequence: TGCGCCAGCAGCCAAGAAAGCCCAGCGATGGGGGTGACCGGGGAGCTGTTTTTT.

The rearrangement uses TRBV6-6 and TRBJ1-5, with 9 bases lining up with TRBD1. CDR3 length equals 16 residues. The trim removed 1 base at V and 2 bases at J, leaving 3 bases unmatched. CDR1 and CDR2 from the germline V gene are MNHNY and SVGAGI (reference sequence). The CDR3 sequence: CASSYLGQGGNQPQHF. In nucleotides, the CDR3 is TGTGCCAGCAGTTACTTGGGACAGGGAGGCAATCAGCCCCAGCATTTT.

This clone was observed a handful of times. The gene calls are TRBV18 and TRBJ2-5; no clear D gene. Germline-derived CDR1 and CDR2 are KGHSH and LQKENI. Trimming removed 2 bases at V and 1 base at J, with 5 bases between. There are 13 residues in the CDR3. This CDR3 reads CASSPTGQETQYF. The DNA of the CDR3 is TGTGCCAGCTCACCAACCGGCCAAGAGACCCAGTACTTC. Based on the CDR3 plus reference TRBV18 and TRBJ2-5, the full variable domain is NAGVMQNPRHLVRRRGQEARLRCSPMKGHSHVYWYRQLPEEGLKFMVYLQKENIIDESGMPKERFSAEFPKEGPSILRIQQVVRGDSAAYFCASSPTGQETQYFGPGTRLLVL.

This chain uses TRBV27 with TRBJ2-5; D remains unclear. There are 15 residues in the CDR3. Per the germline V gene, CDR1 is MNHEY and CDR2 is SMNVEV (reference sequence). Between the trimmed V and J ends, which lost 5 bases and 1 base, there was a span of 14 bases. This CDR3 is CASSPLRTVQETQYF. CDR3 coding DNA: TGTGCCAGCAGTCCACTTCGGACGGTCCAAGAGACCCAGTACTTC.

This clone was counted once. The rearrangement joins TRBV7-2 to TRBJ1-2, with TRBD1 identical over 8 bases. V trimming: 4 bases; J trimming: 6 bases; junction bases outside the gene matches: 7. The CDR3 has 14 residues. The germline CDR1 and CDR2 sequences are SGHTA and FQGNSA. DNA for the CDR3: TGTGCCAGCAGCTATAGACAGGGGTTCAATGGCTACACCTTC. Residues: CASSYRQGFNGYTF.

The J gene is TRBJ1-2, the V gene TRBV2, with D perhaps matching TRBD1 (6 bases). CDR1 is SNHLY, CDR2 FYNNEI, per germline. Trimming took 6 bases from V and 7 from J, leaving 12 bases between them. CDR3 length: 12 residues. The CDR3 DNA sequence: TGTGCCAGCAGGACACAGGGTCTTGGCTACACCTTC. This codes for CASRTQGLGYTF.

CDR3 DNA sequence: TGTGCCAGCAGCCCACAGGGGGGTCCAGAGACCCAGTACTTC. It translates to CASSPQGGPETQYF. The V and J genes are TRBV11-3 and TRBJ2-5, with 8 bases aligning to TRBD1. This CDR3 spans 14 amino acids. CDR1 is SGHNT and CDR2 is YENEEA in the germline V gene. Losses at the gene ends were 5 bases for V and 4 bases for J; bases not matched to a gene: 6.

V is TRBV30 and J is TRBJ1-1, with a tentative D call TRBD1 (5 bases). The CDR3 contains 13 residues. Trimming stripped 3 bases from V and 4 bases from J, with 12 bases between. The V gene's germline CDR1 is GTSNPN and CDR2 SVGIG (reference sequence). The CDR3 coding sequence is TGTGCCTGGAGGTCGGGGCCAGGCACTGAAGCTTTCTTT. Translating it yields CAWRSGPGTEAFF.

The CDR3 is CASSFQPGNTGELFF. The CDR3 region has the DNA TGTGCCAGCAGCTTCCAGCCAGGAAACACCGGGGAGCTGTTTTTT. The rearrangement joins TRBV11-2 to TRBJ2-2; D unclear. Trimming left V 3 bases short and J 2 bases short, with 10 bases between. Germline V lookup: CDR1 SGHAT, CDR2 FQNNGV. The CDR3 has 15 residues.

The genes are TRBV7-2 and TRBJ2-5, with 8 bases aligning to TRBD2. CDR1 and CDR2 from the germline V gene are SGHTA and FQGNSA. The CDR3 has 15 amino acids. V lost 5 bases to trimming and J lost 4 bases; unmatched junction nucleotides: 9. The CDR3 sequence is CASSPRLARGETQYF. The CDR3 DNA sequence: TGTGCCAGCAGCCCTAGACTAGCGCGGGGAGAGACCCAGTACTTC.

The V and J genes are TRBV11-2 and TRBJ1-1; possibly TRBD1 for D (5 bases). The CDR3 contains 17 residues. V shed 1 base and J shed 7 bases, with 22 bases lying between them. Germline V gene data show CDR1 as SGHAT and CDR2 as FQNNGV. The CDR3: CASSLGNRAGRIGEAFF. The CDR3 coding sequence is TGTGCCAGCAGCTTAGGAAATAGGGCAGGGAGAATCGGTGAAGCTTTCTTT.

This chain connects TRBV27 to TRBJ2-3; D gene ambiguous. Germline-derived CDR1 and CDR2 are MNHEY and SMNVEV (reference sequence). The CDR3 is made up of 12 amino acids. Trimming took 4 bases from V and 4 from J, leaving 6 bases between them. Here the CDR3 reads CASSSPADTQYF. The CDR3 DNA follows: TGTGCCAGCAGTTCCCCAGCAGATACGCAGTATTTT.

The chain employs TRBV9 and TRBJ2-3, with a possible D match to TRBD1 (6 bases). Germline V gene lookup returns CDR1 SGDLS and CDR2 YYNGEE. The CDR3 runs to 15 residues. Trimming left V 3 bases short and J 4 bases short, with 15 bases between. CDR3 protein: CASSAGTLEPDTQYF. CDR3 DNA: TGTGCCAGCAGCGCTGGGACATTGGAACCAGATACGCAGTATTTT.

The genes are TRBV30 and TRBJ2-1; D is uncertain. There are 12 residues in the CDR3. Germline V gene sequence: CDR1 GTSNPN, CDR2 SVGIG (reference sequence). The V end was cut by 2 bases, the J end by 8 bases, with 10 bases between. The CDR3 loop reads CAWSPGGDEQFF. Written as DNA, the CDR3 is TGTGCCTGGAGTCCTGGTGGGGATGAGCAGTTCTTC.

The genes are TRBV7-2 and TRBJ2-5; no clear D. This CDR3 is built from 13 residues. CDR1 and CDR2 (germline): SGHTA, FQGNSA. The germline V and J ends were trimmed by 7 bases and 1 base, with 10 bases remaining between them. The CDR3 spells CASTLISQETQYF. In nucleotides, the CDR3 is TGTGCCAGCACCTTGATATCCCAAGAGACCCAGTACTTC.

The chain carries TRBV30 and TRBJ2-7; 7 nucleotides align to TRBD1. V shed 3 bases and J 0 bases; nucleotides not matched to a gene: 8. CDR1 is GTSNPN, CDR2 SVGIG, per germline (reference sequence). The CDR3 length is 15 residues. The CDR3 loop is CAWRGDSSSSYEQYF. The CDR3 DNA reads TGTGCCTGGAGGGGGGACAGTTCCAGCTCCTACGAGCAGTACTTC.